These 27 T cell receptor beta chains originate from one sample sequenced in a study of cytomegalovirus exposure and HLA in healthy donors. PCR was performed using 60 Vbeta and 13 Jbeta primers. Clones were sequenced by immunoSEQ multiplex PCR, and TCRdb holds only the in-frame ones, with some missing. The table has about 170,000 clones, roughly 85% seen once. Sequenced input: PBMCs. The receptors shown here come from a man aged 25 to 45 in good health and CMV-seropositive.

The chain has TRBV7-3 and TRBJ2-5, with TRBD2 matching 15 bases. The CDR3 is made up of 15 amino acids. Trimming removed 5 bases from V and 4 bases from J; junction bases left unmatched: 2. The germline V gene has CDR1 SGHTA and CDR2 FQGTGA. The CDR3 is CASSTGLAGGETQYF. CDR3 nucleotide sequence: TGTGCCAGCAGCACGGGACTAGCGGGAGGAGAGACCCAGTACTTC.

The chain is built from TRBV27 and TRBJ2-1, with TRBD2 as a possible D gene (6 bases). Trimming stripped 2 bases from V and 6 bases from J, with 14 bases between. This CDR3 region has 15 residues. CDR1 is MNHEY and CDR2 is SMNVEV in the germline V gene (reference sequence). The CDR3 loop reads CASSLVREKGNEQFF. CDR3 sequence (DNA): TGTGCCAGCAGTTTAGTGCGGGAAAAGGGCAATGAGCAGTTCTTC.

The rearrangement joins TRBV18 to TRBJ1-5; TRBD1 agrees at 10 bases. The V and J ends lost 6 bases and 6 bases, in that order; junction bases with no gene match: 8. The germline CDR1 and CDR2 sequences are KGHSH and LQKENI. This CDR3 has 15 residues. CDR3 loop: CASSPGTGDLQPQHF. The CDR3 coding sequence is TGTGCCAGCTCCCCCGGGACAGGGGACCTTCAGCCCCAGCATTTT.

This chain connects TRBV6-6 to TRBJ2-7, with 8 bases fitting TRBD1. After removal of 4 bases from V and 6 bases from J, the junction contained 5 bases not matched to a gene. This CDR3 spans 13 amino acids. Germline loops: CDR1 MNHNY, CDR2 SVGAGI (reference sequence). The chain's CDR3 is CASSFRTGSEQYF. The CDR3 nucleotides read TGTGCCAGCAGTTTTCGGACAGGGAGCGAGCAGTACTTC.

The chain employs TRBV7-8 and TRBJ2-3, with 10 bases aligning to TRBD2. The V gene end was trimmed by 5 bases and the J gene end by 6 bases; junction bases not matched to a gene: 14. The CDR3 has 17 residues. Per the germline V gene, CDR1 is SGHVS and CDR2 is FQNEAQ. CDR3 in DNA: TGTGCCAGCAGCCCCTCCGGGACTAGCGCCCGCCGGGATACGCAGTATTTT. Encoded protein: CASSPSGTSARRDTQYF. The entire variable domain, with the rest obtained from reference TRBV7-8 and TRBJ2-3, is as follows: GAGVSQSPRYKVAKRGQDVALRCDPISGHVSLFWYQQALGQGPEFLTYFQNEAQLDKSGLPSDRFFAERPEGSVSTLKIQRTQQEDSAVYLCASSPSGTSARRDTQYFGPGTRLTVL.

This clone has more than one count but fewer than ten. This chain connects TRBV5-5 to TRBJ1-1; D perhaps matches TRBD1 (6 bases). Germline V gene sequence: CDR1 SGHKS, CDR2 YYEKEE (reference sequence). This CDR3 comprises 12 residues. V was pared by 4 bases and J by 8 bases, with 12 bases between. CDR3 in amino acids: CASSAGTSEAFF. In nucleotides, the CDR3 is TGTGCCAGCAGCGCCGGGACATCGGAAGCTTTCTTT. Together with reference TRBV5-5 and TRBJ1-1, the CDR3 gives the full variable domain: DAGVTQSPTHLIKTRGQQVTLRCSPISGHKSVSWYQQVLGQGPQFIFQYYEKEERGRGNFPDRFSARQFPNYSSELNVNALLLGDSALYLCASSAGTSEAFFGQGTRLTVV.

The DNA of the CDR3 is TGTGCTAGTGGGACCAGCAACGCGGTCATCTACGAGCAGTACTTC. As protein: CASGTSNAVIYEQYF. J is TRBJ2-7 and V is TRBV12-5; unclear D gene. CDR1 LGHNT and CDR2 FRNRAP come from the germline V gene. The CDR3 totals 15 residues. V lost 6 bases, J lost 3 bases, and 18 bases lay in between.

On this clone itself: The identical CDR3 is also encoded by other nucleotide sequences in the sample. This chain links TRBV28 with TRBJ2-7, with 9 nucleotides matching TRBD1. Germline V gene data show CDR1 as MDHEN and CDR2 as SYDVKM. This CDR3 has 15 amino acids. J gave up 2 bases and V 8 bases, and 10 bases lay outside the gene matches. The DNA for the CDR3 is TGTGCCAGCGGGCCCGGACAGGGGAACCCCTACGAGCAGTACTTC. Protein sequence: CASGPGQGNPYEQYF.

This chain links TRBV6-1 with TRBJ2-7; the match to TRBD1 covers 7 bases. V lost 8 bases to trimming and J lost 6 bases; unmatched junction nucleotides: 7. Germline CDR1 is MNHNS and CDR2 is SASEGT. This CDR3 has 12 residues. As DNA, the CDR3 is TGTGCCAGCTCCGGGACAGTCAGCGAGCAGTACTTC. It yields the protein CASSGTVSEQYF.

Remarks on this clone: Relative to the germline gene, one junction end is altered; a read error may explain this. The rearrangement uses TRBV7-9 and TRBJ2-3; 7 bases map to TRBD1. The CDR3 loop spans 16 amino acids. Germline V CDR1 and CDR2: SEHNR, FQNEAQ (reference sequence). The CDR3 spells CSSSPTGTVNTDTQYF. The CDR3 DNA sequence: TGTTCCAGCAGCCCGACCGGGACAGTAAACACAGATACGCAGTATTTT.

The J gene is TRBJ2-7, the V gene TRBV11-2; 8 bases match TRBD2. The germline CDR1 and CDR2 sequences are SGHAT and FQNNGV. The junction had 12 bases not matched to a gene; V was cut back by 5 bases and J by 6 bases. The CDR3 sequence is 15 residues long. This CDR3 is CASSVQEIAGSEQYF. For the CDR3, the DNA is TGTGCCAGCAGCGTCCAGGAAATAGCGGGAAGCGAGCAGTACTTC.

The rearrangement uses TRBV14 and TRBJ2-7, with 8 nucleotides matching TRBD1. The CDR3 consists of 14 residues. The germline gives CDR1 SGHDN, CDR2 FVKESK. The V gene end was trimmed by 4 bases and the J gene end by 4 bases; junction bases not matched to a gene: 6. CDR3 DNA sequence: TGTGCCAGCAGCCTAGGACAGGGTGGGTACGAGCAGTACGTC. As protein: CASSLGQGGYEQYV.

This chain links TRBV2 with TRBJ1-1; 8 bases line up with TRBD1. This CDR3 contains 14 residues. The V and J ends lost 2 bases and 1 base, in that order; junction bases with no gene match: 0. CDR1 is SNHLY, CDR2 FYNNEI, per germline. CDR3 nucleotide sequence: TGTGCCAGCAGTGAACAGGGGGCGAACACTGAAGCTTTCTTT. This gives the protein CASSEQGANTEAFF.

The chain couples TRBV11-3 to TRBJ2-6; possible D gene TRBD1, 5 bases. Looked up from germline, CDR1 is SGHNT and CDR2 is YENEEA. The V gene lost 0 bases and the J gene lost 2 bases, with 5 bases spanning the gap. This CDR3 has 15 amino acids. CDR3: CASSLDRAGANVLTF. DNA of the CDR3: TGTGCCAGCAGCTTAGACAGGGCTGGGGCCAACGTCCTGACTTTC.

The table lists this clone with a count of one. This chain uses TRBV18 with TRBJ2-3, with D perhaps TRBD1 (6 bases). CDR1 is KGHSH and CDR2 is LQKENI in the germline V gene. Between the trimmed V and J ends, which lost 1 base and 6 bases, there was a span of 8 bases. This CDR3 has 13 amino acids. CDR3: CASSPLRGDTQYF. The CDR3 DNA reads as TGTGCCAGCTCACCACTGAGGGGGGATACGCAGTATTTT.

The V gene is TRBV7-9, the J gene TRBJ2-7, with 9 bases lining up with TRBD1. V shed 1 base and J 6 bases; nucleotides not matched to a gene: 4. Germline CDR1 SEHNR, CDR2 FQNEAQ (reference sequence). The CDR3 contains 14 residues. The CDR3 region has the DNA TGTGCCAGCAGCTTAGTACAGGGGGCTGTCGAGCAGTACTTC. Amino acids: CASSLVQGAVEQYF.

The chain recombines TRBV11-3 with TRBJ2-4, with TRBD2 matching over 9 bases. Germline assignment: CDR1 SGHNT and CDR2 YENEEA. The ends lost 5 bases at V and 3 bases at J; junction bases unmatched: 20. There are 20 residues in the CDR3. The CDR3 DNA is TGTGCCAGCAGCCGGTCGTTTATGGCGGGAGGGCCTGACGACAAAAACATTCAGTACTTC. Translating it yields CASSRSFMAGGPDDKNIQYF.

The gene calls are TRBV5-4 and TRBJ2-4; 11 bases fit TRBD1. Germline V gene data show CDR1 as SGHNT and CDR2 as YYREEE (reference sequence). The CDR3 runs 16 residues. The junction had 4 bases not matched to a gene; V was cut back by 4 bases and J by 1 base. Written as DNA, the CDR3 is TGTGCCAGCAGCCCAGGACAGGGGGCGGCCAAAAACATTCAGTACTTC. Its translation: CASSPGQGAAKNIQYF. The variable domain in full, with the rest retrieved from reference TRBV5-4 and TRBJ2-4, is ETGVTQSPTHLIKTRGQQVTLRCSSQSGHNTVSWYQQALGQGPQFIFQYYREEENGRGNFPPRFSGLQFPNYSSELNVNALELDDSALYLCASSPGQGAAKNIQYFGAGTRLSVL.

The table lists this clone with a few counts. The chain combines TRBV5-8 with TRBJ1-2; D uncertain. From germline, CDR1 is SGHTS and CDR2 YDEGEE. V was pared by 2 bases and J by 4 bases, with 3 bases between. This CDR3 has 11 amino acids. The CDR3 region is CASSFRYGYTF. The CDR3 nucleotides are TGTGCCAGCAGCTTTCGCTATGGCTACACCTTC.

The chain has TRBV6-4 and TRBJ2-3; 10 bases match TRBD2. The CDR3 is 15 amino acids. Germline CDR1 reads MRHNA; CDR2 reads SNTAGT. J was trimmed by 4 bases and V by 0 bases; bases with no gene match: 1. The CDR3 region has the DNA TGTGCCAGCAGTGACTCAGCGGGAGGGCCAGATACGCAGTATTTT. Translating gives CASSDSAGGPDTQYF.

The V and J genes are TRBV5-1 and TRBJ2-5; TRBD2 agrees at 9 bases. The CDR3 is made up of 14 amino acids. The ends lost 2 bases at V and 3 bases at J; junction bases unmatched: 2. Germline CDR1 and CDR2: SGHRS and YFSETQ. The CDR3 DNA follows: TGCGCCAGCAGCTTCCGACTAGCGGAAGAGACCCAGTACTTC. It translates to CASSFRLAEETQYF.

The CDR3: CASSLDYPPGKTQYF. In DNA, the CDR3 is TGTGCCAGCAGCTTAGATTACCCTCCAGGGAAGACCCAGTACTTC. The chain uses TRBV11-2 and TRBJ2-5; TRBD1 might be the D (5 bases). Trimming removed 0 bases from V and 6 bases from J, with 14 bases in between. Per the germline V gene, CDR1 is SGHAT and CDR2 is FQNNGV. This CDR3 is built from 15 residues. The full variable domain, its missing parts supplied by reference TRBV11-2 and TRBJ2-5, is EAGVAQSPRYKIIEKRQSVAFWCNPISGHATLYWYQQILGQGPKLLIQFQNNGVVDDSQLPKDRFSAERLKGVDSTLKIQPAKLEDSAVYLCASSLDYPPGKTQYFGPGTRLLVL.

The genes are TRBV6-1 and TRBJ2-5, with a possible D match to TRBD2 (5 bases). CDR3 size: 15 residues. Germline V gene sequence: CDR1 MNHNS, CDR2 SASEGT. V was cut by 2 bases and J by 5 bases, with 15 bases left in between. CDR3 sequence: CASSESLAGLETQYF. The CDR3 DNA sequence: TGTGCCAGCAGTGAAAGCTTGGCGGGCTTGGAGACCCAGTACTTC.

The sample holds one count of this clone. This rearrangement joins TRBV6-1 to TRBJ2-7, with TRBD1 as a possible D gene (5 bases). The CDR3 loop spans 16 amino acids. Trimming took off 2 bases at V and 6 bases at J, with 20 bases between the two ends. Germline CDR1 MNHNS, CDR2 SASEGT. The CDR3 reads CASSERGFPIRSEQYF. The CDR3, as DNA: TGTGCCAGCAGTGAAAGGGGTTTCCCCATCCGATCCGAGCAGTACTTC.

Details on this clone: The DNA is omitted, as the CDR3 cannot be located on it reliably, and the CDR3 follows TCRdb's listing. This rearrangement joins TRBV7-3 to TRBJ2-1; TRBD2, the table's D call, was not compared with the DNA. Germline V gives CDR1 SGHTA, CDR2 FQGTGA. The length of the CDR3 is 14 amino acids, counting both ends. The CDR3 here is CASSPWAGGIDKFF.

The chain is built from TRBV2 and TRBJ2-5; unclear D gene. Trimming removed 7 bases from V and 7 bases from J, with 13 bases in between. Germline CDR1 SNHLY, CDR2 FYNNEI. There are 12 residues in the CDR3. The CDR3 loop is CASMTSPLTQYF. The CDR3, as DNA: TGTGCCAGCATGACATCCCCCCTGACCCAGTACTTC.

This sequence joins TRBV5-1 and TRBJ2-1; tentatively, D is TRBD2 (5 bases). The V end was cut by 1 base, the J end by 5 bases, with 13 bases between. The CDR3 spans 15 residues. Germline values: CDR1 SGHRS, CDR2 YFSETQ. The CDR3 nucleotides are TGCGCCAGCAGCTTGTACGGGGAATCGAACAATGAGCAGTTCTTC. It encodes CASSLYGESNNEQFF.